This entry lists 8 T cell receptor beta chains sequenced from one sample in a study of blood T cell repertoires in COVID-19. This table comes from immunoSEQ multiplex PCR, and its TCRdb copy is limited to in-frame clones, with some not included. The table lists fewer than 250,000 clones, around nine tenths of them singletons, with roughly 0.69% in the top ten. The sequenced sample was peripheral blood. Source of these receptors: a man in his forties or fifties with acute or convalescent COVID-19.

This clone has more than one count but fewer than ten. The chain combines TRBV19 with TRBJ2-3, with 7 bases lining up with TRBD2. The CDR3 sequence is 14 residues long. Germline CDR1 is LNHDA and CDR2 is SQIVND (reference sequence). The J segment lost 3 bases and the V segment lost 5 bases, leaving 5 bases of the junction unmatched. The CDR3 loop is CASSPGLITDTQYF. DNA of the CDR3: TGTGCCAGTAGTCCGGGACTAATTACAGATACGCAGTATTTT.

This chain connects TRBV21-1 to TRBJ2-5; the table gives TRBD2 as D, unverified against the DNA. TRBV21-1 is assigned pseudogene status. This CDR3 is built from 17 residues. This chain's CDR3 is CASSKRGSGRAGETQYF. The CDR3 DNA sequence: TGTGCCAGCAGCAAAAGGGGCAGCGGGAGGGCCGGCGAGACCCAGTACTTC.

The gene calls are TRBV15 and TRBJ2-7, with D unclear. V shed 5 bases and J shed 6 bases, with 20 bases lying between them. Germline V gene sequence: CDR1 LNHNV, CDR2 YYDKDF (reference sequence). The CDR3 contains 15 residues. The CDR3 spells CATSPPNYPFGEQYF. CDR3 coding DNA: TGTGCCACCAGCCCCCCCAACTATCCCTTTGGCGAGCAGTACTTC.

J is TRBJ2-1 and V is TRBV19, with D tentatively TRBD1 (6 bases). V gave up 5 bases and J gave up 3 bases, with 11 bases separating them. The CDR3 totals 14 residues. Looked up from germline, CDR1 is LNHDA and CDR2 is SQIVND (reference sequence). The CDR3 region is CASSDGGLYNEQFF. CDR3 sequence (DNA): TGTGCCAGTAGTGATGGGGGCCTCTACAATGAGCAGTTCTTC.

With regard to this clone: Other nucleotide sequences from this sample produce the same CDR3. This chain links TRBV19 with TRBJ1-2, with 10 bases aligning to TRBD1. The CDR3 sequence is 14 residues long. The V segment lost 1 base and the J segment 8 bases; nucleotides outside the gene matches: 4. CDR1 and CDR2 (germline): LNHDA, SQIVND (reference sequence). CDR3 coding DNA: TGTGCCAGTAGTATAGGACAGGGGGCGGGAGGCTACACCTTC. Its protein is CASSIGQGAGGYTF.

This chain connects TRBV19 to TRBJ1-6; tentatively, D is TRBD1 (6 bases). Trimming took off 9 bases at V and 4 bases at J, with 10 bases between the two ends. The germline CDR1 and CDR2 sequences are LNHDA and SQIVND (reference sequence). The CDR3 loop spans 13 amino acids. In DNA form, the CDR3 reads TGTGCCAGCCGGGACACTTATAATTCACCCCTCCACTTT. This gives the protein CASRDTYNSPLHF.

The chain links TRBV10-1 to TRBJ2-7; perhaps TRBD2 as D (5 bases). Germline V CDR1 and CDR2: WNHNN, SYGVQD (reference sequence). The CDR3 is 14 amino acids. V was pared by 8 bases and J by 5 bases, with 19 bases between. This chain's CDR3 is CASSSTPPGNEQYF. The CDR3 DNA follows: TGCGCCAGCTCCAGCACACCGCCGGGGAACGAGCAGTACTTC.

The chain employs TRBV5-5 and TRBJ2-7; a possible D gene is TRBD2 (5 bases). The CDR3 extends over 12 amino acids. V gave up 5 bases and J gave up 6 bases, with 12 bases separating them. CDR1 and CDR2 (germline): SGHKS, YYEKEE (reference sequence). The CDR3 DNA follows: TGTGCCAGCAGGGCGACGGGGTTCGAGCAGTACTTC. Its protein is CASRATGFEQYF.